Reported below is one T cell receptor beta chain. Produced via immunoSEQ multiplex PCR; TCRdb's table is partial and in-frame only. This table holds about 100,000 clones, around 89% found once. The V gene's germline CDR1 is ENHRY and CDR2 SYGVKD. The CDR3 runs to 14 residues. The germline V and J ends were trimmed by 6 bases and 4 bases, with 13 bases remaining between them. This record comes from a study of OX40 agonist ivuxolimab in advanced cancers. About the research overall: The patients received ivuxolimab by intravenous route every 2 weeks at 0.01 to 10 mg/kg. Among those treated, three patients had partial responses, one with hepatocellular carcinoma and two with cutaneous melanoma.

Specimen: CD4+ or CD8+ T cells sorted from blood, collected in a trial of the OX40 agonist ivuxolimab. The TCR was taken from an adult with an advanced solid tumor such as melanoma, head and neck, liver or kidney cancer. This chain joins TRBV10-3 and TRBJ1-5; D is uncertain. The CDR3 loop reads CAISSDGRNQPQHF. The CDR3 DNA is TGTGCCATCAGCTCGGACGGTAGGAATCAGCCCCAGCATTTT.